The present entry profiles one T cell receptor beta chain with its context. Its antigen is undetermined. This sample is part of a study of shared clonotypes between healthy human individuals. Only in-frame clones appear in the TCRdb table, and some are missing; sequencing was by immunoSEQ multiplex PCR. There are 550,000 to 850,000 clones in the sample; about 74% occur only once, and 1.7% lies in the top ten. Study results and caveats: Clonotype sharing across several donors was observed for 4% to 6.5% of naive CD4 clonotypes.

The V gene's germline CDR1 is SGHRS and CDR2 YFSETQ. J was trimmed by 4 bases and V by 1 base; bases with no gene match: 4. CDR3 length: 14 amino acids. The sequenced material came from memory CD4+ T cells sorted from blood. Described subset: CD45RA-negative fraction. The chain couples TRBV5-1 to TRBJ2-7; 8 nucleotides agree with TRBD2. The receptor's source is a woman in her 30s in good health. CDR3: CASSLTIAGYEQYF. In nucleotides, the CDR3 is TGCGCCAGCAGCTTGACCATAGCGGGATACGAGCAGTACTTC.